One and the same sample provided the 10 T cell receptor beta chains below, sequenced in a study of circulating and synovial CD4+ cells in juvenile arthritis. Repertoires were generated with immunoSEQ multiplex PCR, while TCRdb's copy carries only in-frame clones and drops some. The data contain approximately 31,000 clones, about 95% of them singletons. The sample comprised CD4+ T cells from blood. Receptors were obtained from a human donor with juvenile idiopathic arthritis.

The CDR3 DNA is TGTGCCAGCTCACCCCCGAGCTCCTACGAGCAGTACTTC. Amino acid sequence: CASSPPSSYEQYF. V is TRBV18 and J is TRBJ2-7, with D hard to call. The CDR3 covers 13 residues. V was trimmed by 3 bases and J by 0 bases, leaving 6 bases between them. Germline-derived CDR1 and CDR2 are KGHSH and LQKENI.

This chain joins TRBV18 and TRBJ1-4; tentative D call: TRBD1 (6 bases). The CDR3 consists of 15 residues. Germline V lookup: CDR1 KGHSH, CDR2 LQKENI. Trimming left V 4 bases short and J 4 bases short, with 13 bases between. The CDR3 spells CASSLGAGFNEKLFF. DNA for the CDR3: TGTGCCAGCTCACTGGGGGCAGGATTTAATGAAAAACTGTTTTTT.

This clone was seen only once. This chain uses TRBV2 with TRBJ2-1; D is perhaps TRBD2 (7 bases). The CDR3 runs 15 residues. V lost 5 bases to trimming and J lost 6 bases, with 17 bases between them. Germline V gene data show CDR1 as SNHLY and CDR2 as FYNNEI. This CDR3 is CASSRTGGLGNEQFF. The CDR3 DNA reads TGTGCCAGCAGTCGTACGGGGGGCTTGGGCAATGAGCAGTTCTTC.

J is TRBJ2-1 and V is TRBV19, with TRBD2 matching 7 bases. CDR1 LNHDA and CDR2 SQIVND come from the germline V gene (reference sequence). The CDR3 runs 15 residues. V was clipped by 3 bases and J by 3 bases; unmatched bases: 5. The CDR3 protein is CASSISAGDYNEQFF. Written as DNA, the CDR3 is TGTGCCAGTAGTATTAGTGCGGGGGACTACAATGAGCAGTTCTTC.

The V gene is TRBV25-1, the J gene TRBJ2-1, with no clear D. This CDR3 comprises 13 residues. The germline gives CDR1 MGHDK, CDR2 SYGVNS. With 2 bases removed from V and 3 bases from J, the gap between germline ends came to 5 bases. The CDR3 DNA reads as TGTGCCAGCAGTGAACCCCTCTACAATGAGCAGTTCTTC. Its protein product is CASSEPLYNEQFF.

The chain is built from TRBV18 and TRBJ1-5; D might be TRBD1 (5 bases). Germline loops: CDR1 KGHSH, CDR2 LQKENI. Trimming shortened V by 3 bases and J by 4 bases, and 10 bases separated the two germline ends. The CDR3 sequence is 14 residues long. The CDR3 DNA sequence: TGTGCCAGCTCACCGGGGGGAGGGAATCAGCCCCAGCATTTT. It is translated as CASSPGGGNQPQHF.

V usage is TRBV15 and J usage is TRBJ2-7; 7 positions agree with TRBD1. Germline V gene lookup returns CDR1 LNHNV and CDR2 YYDKDF (reference sequence). This CDR3 contains 16 residues. Germline trimming cut 1 base from V and 4 bases from J; bases unmatched to any gene: 10. This CDR3 reads CATSRVMRGRVYEQYF. The CDR3, as DNA: TGTGCCACCAGCAGAGTGATGAGGGGGCGCGTATACGAGCAGTACTTC.

The V gene is TRBV5-5, the J gene TRBJ1-1; D is perhaps TRBD1 (6 bases). V lost 8 bases and J 2 bases, leaving 13 bases between the germline ends. This CDR3 region has 13 residues. Germline CDR1 reads SGHKS; CDR2 reads YYEKEE (reference sequence). CDR3 DNA: TGTGCCAGTACCGGGACACTAAACACTGAAGCTTTCTTT. Translating it yields CASTGTLNTEAFF.

This chain connects TRBV5-1 to TRBJ2-5; 10 positions agree with TRBD1. Germline V gives CDR1 SGHRS, CDR2 YFSETQ. V shed 0 bases, J shed 4 bases, and the junction held 3 bases outside the gene matches. This CDR3 has 15 residues. CDR3 coding DNA: TGCGCCAGCAGCTTGGGTGACAGGGGGCCAGAGACCCAGTACTTC. Its translation is CASSLGDRGPETQYF. Looking up the rest from reference TRBV5-1 and TRBJ2-5 gives the full variable domain: KAGVTQTPRYLIKTRGQQVTLSCSPISGHRSVSWYQQTPGQGLQFLFEYFSETQRNKGNFPGRFSGRQFSNSRSEMNVSTLELGDSALYLCASSLGDRGPETQYFGPGTRLLVL.

The chain couples TRBV9 to TRBJ2-3, with D possibly being TRBD2 (6 bases). CDR1 and CDR2 (germline): SGDLS, YYNGEE. This CDR3 region has 16 residues. V was shortened by 0 bases and J by 2 bases, with 13 bases between the two germline ends. Here the CDR3 DNA reads TGTGCCAGCAGCGTAGAGGTAGCGGCATACACAGATACGCAGTATTTT. The encoded protein is CASSVEVAAYTDTQYF.